This TCR beta chain came from a study of blood T cell repertoires in COVID-19. At the level of the study: Donors in the United States, Italy and Spain gave samples during acute or convalescent COVID-19. In each case, the material was cDNA or gDNA derived from T cells, B-cell-depleted T cells, or PBMCs.

Original processing notes: Counts of nucleated cells, estimated from reference gene primer amplification, were obtained. TCRdb's copy holds only in-frame clones and misses some; the assay was immunoSEQ multiplex PCR. Clone size and V and J calls were adopted from that table, with D and trimming inferred from the DNA. The sample lists some 80,000 clones; approximately 90% were seen once. This clone was counted a single time. The CDR3 contains 15 residues. Trimming stripped 1 base from V and 4 bases from J, with 14 bases between. CDR1 and CDR2 from the germline V gene are MDHEN and SYDVKM. The chain couples TRBV28 to TRBJ2-7; D is perhaps TRBD2 (5 bases). The TCR was taken from a human donor in a cohort sampled during active COVID-19. The sample comprised peripheral blood. The CDR3 here is CASSLYEGERYEQYF. The CDR3 coding sequence is TGTGCCAGCAGTTTATACGAGGGAGAACGTTACGAGCAGTACTTC.